In this sample, the clone carrying this T cell receptor (beta chain) turned up a few times. As yet, its antigen is unknown. The source of the sample is a study of spatial heterogeneity in lung cancer. Study-level background: Detection consistently captured more beta-chain sequences than alpha-chain sequences. Broader study findings: Resection saw ubiquitous expanded tumor TCRs appear in blood more than follow-up did.

Germline assignment: CDR1 MNHEY and CDR2 SMNVEV (reference sequence). The CDR3 is 12 amino acids. Trimming stripped 5 bases from V and 6 bases from J, with 11 bases between. The time point here: sample taken at primary tumor resection. Whole RNA, isolated from tumor, nontumor lung or frozen PBMC, was sequenced without prior sorting. Donation came from about 72 patients with untreated early-stage non-small cell lung cancer. Via MiXCR, TCRdb re-called the 5' RACE reads, giving one row per CDR3 protein. The data hold roughly 75,000 distinct CDR3 sequences, with about an eighth observed a single time. This sequence joins TRBV27 and TRBJ2-7, with a tentative D call TRBD1 (5 bases). The specimen comprised PBMCs, sampled at surgery. The receptor's source is a male donor with early-stage non-small cell lung cancer. This CDR3 is CASSPVRGEQYF. The CDR3 nucleotides read TGTGCCAGCAGTCCGGTTAGGGGCGAGCAGTACTTC.